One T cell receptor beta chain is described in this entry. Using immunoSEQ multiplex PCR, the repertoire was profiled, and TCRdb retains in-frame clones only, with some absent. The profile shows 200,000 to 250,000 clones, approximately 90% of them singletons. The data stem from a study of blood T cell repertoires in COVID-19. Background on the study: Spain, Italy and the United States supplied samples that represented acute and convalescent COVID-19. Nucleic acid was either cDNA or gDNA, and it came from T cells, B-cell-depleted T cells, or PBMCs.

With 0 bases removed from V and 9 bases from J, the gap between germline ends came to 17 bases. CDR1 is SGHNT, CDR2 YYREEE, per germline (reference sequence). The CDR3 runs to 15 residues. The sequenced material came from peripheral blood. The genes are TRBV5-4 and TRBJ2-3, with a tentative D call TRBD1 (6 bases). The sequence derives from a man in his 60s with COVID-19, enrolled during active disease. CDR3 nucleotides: TGTGCCAGCAGCTTGGTACCAGGGGAACATGGGACGCAGTATTTT. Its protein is CASSLVPGEHGTQYF.